The next 27 T cell receptor beta chains were all read from a single sample in a study of response to subunit inactivated influenza vaccine. One entry per CDR3 protein results from TCRdb running MiXCR on the RT-PCR reads. The table has hundreds of thousands of distinct CDR3 sequences, around 10% seen once. Another study also made use of these data, one on T cells expressing NK-cell markers. That work states: cDNA encoding TCR beta was synthesized via 5'RACE template switching incorporating UMIs.

The sample in question was PBMCs from blood, obtained on the day of vaccination. The receptors stem from a man over 45 who received an inactivated influenza vaccine.

The rearrangement uses TRBV15 and TRBJ2-1; 10 positions agree with TRBD1. The CDR3 length is 14 residues. V was pared by 5 bases and J by 9 bases, with 7 bases of the junction left unmatched. CDR1 is LNHNV, CDR2 YYDKDF, per germline (reference sequence). CDR3 residues: CATSQDRGRAEQFF. CDR3 in DNA: TGTGCCACCAGCCAAGACAGGGGGCGAGCTGAGCAGTTCTTC.

The sample holds a few counts of this clonotype. The chain carries TRBV3-1 and TRBJ2-4; D is possibly TRBD2 (6 bases). Germline CDR1 LGHDT, CDR2 YNNKEL (reference sequence). This CDR3 comprises 16 residues. Between the trimmed V and J ends, which lost 1 base and 0 bases, there was a span of 10 bases. CDR3 sequence reads: CASSQGGMLAKNIQYF. Here the CDR3 DNA reads TGTGCCAGCAGCCAAGGCGGGATGTTAGCCAAAAACATTCAGTACTTC. Using reference TRBV3-1 and TRBJ2-4 for the parts outside the CDR3, the full variable domain is DTAVSQTPKYLVTQMGNDKSIKCEQNLGHDTMYWYKQDSKKFLKIMFSYNNKELIINETVPNRFSPKSPDKAHLNLHINSLELGDSAVYFCASSQGGMLAKNIQYFGAGTRLSVL.

The chain has TRBV4-1 and TRBJ2-5; D perhaps matches TRBD2 (6 bases). CDR1 and CDR2 (germline): MGHRA, YSYEKL. The CDR3 totals 16 residues. Trimming removed 0 bases at V and 1 base at J, with 12 bases between. CDR3 in DNA: TGCGCCAGCAGCCAAGACGCCGGGACTTTCCAAGAGACCCAGTACTTC. Protein: CASSQDAGTFQETQYF.

The chain uses TRBV7-3 and TRBJ2-3; D call uncertain. The germline V and J ends were trimmed by 1 base and 0 bases, with 11 bases remaining between them. The CDR3 is 16 residues long. CDR1 SGHTA and CDR2 FQGTGA come from the germline V gene. For the CDR3, the DNA is TGTGCCAGCAGCTTAATGGGTCATGCTAGCACAGATACGCAGTATTTT. Protein product: CASSLMGHASTDTQYF.

V and J are TRBV20-1 and TRBJ2-1, with 10 bases identical to TRBD2. This CDR3 has 15 amino acids. V lost 0 bases, J lost 7 bases, and 6 bases stayed unmatched. In germline, CDR1 is DFQATT, CDR2 SNEGSKA (reference sequence). The DNA of the CDR3 is TGCAGTGCTAGAGATCCCGGGACTAGCGTAAATGAGCAGTTCTTC. This translates into CSARDPGTSVNEQFF.

This clonotype was seen a handful of times. The rearrangement joins TRBV7-3 to TRBJ2-2; D uncertain. Trimming shortened V by 5 bases and J by 2 bases, and 9 bases separated the two germline ends. CDR1 is SGHTA, CDR2 FQGTGA, per germline. This CDR3 contains 14 residues. CDR3 DNA sequence: TGTGCCAGCAGCACGACACTCAACACCGGGGAGCTGTTTTTT. Translation: CASSTTLNTGELFF.

The chain links TRBV6-5 to TRBJ1-1, with 8 nucleotides matching TRBD1. The CDR3 runs to 12 residues. Germline CDR1 is MNHEY and CDR2 is SVGAGI. The V and J ends lost 7 bases and 10 bases, in that order; junction bases with no gene match: 8. This CDR3 reads CASKAGQGRAFF. In DNA, the CDR3 is TGTGCCAGCAAGGCAGGACAGGGACGAGCTTTCTTT.

This clonotype was detected ten times or more. The rearrangement joins TRBV20-1 to TRBJ2-1; 12 positions agree with TRBD2. The CDR3 sequence is 14 residues long. Per germline, CDR1 DFQATT and CDR2 SNEGSKA (reference sequence). With 4 bases clipped from V and 6 bases from J, the junction kept 4 bases outside the gene matches. CDR3 in amino acids: CSATGLAGRNEQFF. The CDR3 bases are TGCAGTGCTACGGGACTAGCGGGTCGCAATGAGCAGTTCTTC.

This clonotype has just a few counts. The gene calls are TRBV5-1 and TRBJ2-3; tentatively, D is TRBD1 or TRBD2 (5 bases each). Trimming left V 4 bases short and J 0 bases short, with 18 bases between. CDR1 and CDR2 from the germline V gene are SGHRS and YFSETQ. The CDR3 sequence is 17 residues long. The CDR3 DNA sequence: TGCGCCAGCAGCCCTAGGGGTCCAGCGGCTAGCACAGATACGCAGTATTTT. Translated: CASSPRGPAASTDTQYF.

The chain is built from TRBV7-9 and TRBJ1-2; unclear D gene. Germline CDR1 and CDR2: SEHNR and FQNEAQ (reference sequence). The CDR3 loop spans 12 amino acids. Trimming took 1 base from V and 8 from J, leaving 8 bases between them. CDR3 in DNA: TGTGCCAGCAGCTTAGAGACCTGGGGCTACACCTTC. Residues: CASSLETWGYTF.

This clonotype appeared once. The chain recombines TRBV6-1 with TRBJ1-5, with no clear D. From germline, CDR1 is MNHNS and CDR2 SASEGT. The CDR3 is 15 residues long. With 4 bases removed from V and 2 bases from J, the gap between germline ends came to 12 bases. CDR3: CASSALGYGNQPQHF. CDR3 DNA: TGTGCCAGCAGTGCACTCGGATATGGCAATCAGCCCCAGCATTTT.

This clonotype was seen a few times. The V call is TRBV2, the J call TRBJ1-5; the D is unclear. V dropped 1 base and J dropped 2 bases, with 6 bases sitting between them. Germline-derived CDR1 and CDR2 are SNHLY and FYNNEI. This CDR3 is built from 14 residues. The CDR3 DNA follows: TGTGCCAGCAGTGAAGATGTCGGCAATCAGCCCCAGCATTTT. Protein sequence: CASSEDVGNQPQHF.

This chain links TRBV6-5 with TRBJ2-1; possible D gene TRBD2, 5 bases. Germline CDR1 reads MNHEY; CDR2 reads SVGAGI. V dropped 4 bases and J dropped 3 bases, with 16 bases sitting between them. This CDR3 contains 16 residues. In nucleotides, the CDR3 is TGTGCCAGCAGTTCATCGGTAGCGAACTACTACAATGAGCAGTTCTTC. Translating gives CASSSSVANYYNEQFF.

This clonotype was seen a handful of times. The V and J genes are TRBV7-9 and TRBJ1-1, with D possibly being TRBD1 (5 bases). Germline CDR1 is SEHNR and CDR2 is FQNEAQ (reference sequence). The CDR3 runs 14 residues. V was clipped by 5 bases and J by 2 bases, with 12 bases between them. CDR3 bases: TGTGCCAGCAGCCCATGGACAAGCAACACTGAAGCTTTCTTT. This translates into CASSPWTSNTEAFF.

The table lists this clonotype with a few counts. V usage is TRBV10-3 and J usage is TRBJ2-5; TRBD2 matches at 11 bases. Germline CDR1 reads ENHRY; CDR2 reads SYGVKD. V trimming: 3 bases; J trimming: 5 bases; junction bases outside the gene matches: 5. CDR3 length: 15 amino acids. The DNA for the CDR3 is TGTGCCATCAGTGACTCTAGCGGGAGGTTGGAGACCCAGTACTTC. Translating it yields CAISDSSGRLETQYF.

The V and J genes are TRBV12-3 or TRBV12-4 and TRBJ2-3; TRBD2 is a possible D gene (6 bases). This CDR3 has 15 amino acids. Trimming took off 2 bases at V and 1 base at J, with 10 bases between the two ends. DNA for the CDR3: TGTGCCAGCAGTTTACTGGGGAGGCGCACAGATACGCAGTATTTT. It codes for CASSLLGRRTDTQYF.

V usage is TRBV28 and J usage is TRBJ2-7, with 8 bases identical to TRBD2. Looked up from germline, CDR1 is MDHEN and CDR2 is SYDVKM. This CDR3 is 14 amino acids long. With V trimmed by 6 bases and J by 4 bases, 8 bases remained unmatched. For the CDR3, the DNA is TGTGCCAGCAGACGGGAGGGTGCACTTTACGAGCAGTACTTC. It yields the protein CASRREGALYEQYF.

Turning to this clonotype: This may be a read error: a much more frequent sequence differs by one nucleotide. The J gene is TRBJ2-7, the V gene TRBV5-1; D is possibly TRBD1 (5 bases). The CDR3 loop spans 17 amino acids. From germline, CDR1 is SGHRS and CDR2 YFSETQ. The V end was cut by 3 bases, the J end by 3 bases, with 22 bases between. The CDR3 protein is CASSWGPIALVGYEQYF. The CDR3 DNA reads as TGCGCCAGCAGCTGGGGCCCAATTGCCTTGGTCGGCTACGAGCAGTACTTC.

This clonotype was detected a few times. V and J are TRBV14 and TRBJ2-7; D perhaps matches TRBD2 (6 bases). CDR1 is SGHDN and CDR2 is FVKESK in the germline V gene. CDR3 length: 14 residues. V was shortened by 5 bases and J by 3 bases, with 14 bases between the two germline ends. CDR3 bases: TGTGCCAGCAGCGAGCGACTAGGAAACTACGAGCAGTACTTC. It is translated as CASSERLGNYEQYF. Full variable domain (missing parts from reference TRBV14 and TRBJ2-7): EAGVTQFPSHSVIEKGQTVTLRCDPISGHDNLYWYRRVMGKEIKFLLHFVKESKQDESGMPNNRFLAERTGGTYSTLKVQPAELEDSGVYFCASSERLGNYEQYFGPGTRLTVT.

This clonotype was seen only a few times. The V gene is TRBV4-1, the J gene TRBJ2-7; 7 bases match TRBD1. The V gene's germline CDR1 is MGHRA and CDR2 YSYEKL. The J segment lost 10 bases and the V segment lost 2 bases, leaving 8 bases of the junction unmatched. The CDR3 contains 13 residues. This CDR3 is CASSQPGQPYQYF. Here the CDR3 DNA reads TGCGCCAGCAGCCAACCGGGACAGCCATACCAGTACTTC.

This clonotype showed up just a few times. V and J are TRBV12-3 or TRBV12-4 and TRBJ2-5; no clear D gene. V shed 6 bases and J shed 1 base, with 9 bases lying between them. This CDR3 is built from 13 residues. The CDR3 loop reads CASRLDRQETQYF. In DNA, the CDR3 is TGTGCCAGCAGACTGGACCGCCAAGAGACCCAGTACTTC.

The chain employs TRBV18 and TRBJ2-6; TRBD1 matches 7 bases. The CDR3 length is 16 residues. V was clipped by 3 bases and J by 1 base; unmatched bases: 3. Germline V gene data show CDR1 as KGHSH and CDR2 as LQKENI. CDR3 amino acids: CASSPRQGSGANVLTF. DNA of the CDR3: TGTGCCAGCTCACCGAGACAGGGTTCTGGGGCCAACGTCCTGACTTTC.

This clonotype showed up just a few times. This rearrangement joins TRBV7-2 to TRBJ2-7; TRBD2 aligns across 7 bases. Germline loops: CDR1 SGHTA, CDR2 FQGNSA. Trimming took 0 bases from V and 4 from J; bases not matched to a gene: 6. CDR3 length equals 15 residues. The CDR3: CASSLAPLARYEQYF. The CDR3 region has the DNA TGTGCCAGCAGCTTAGCGCCACTAGCGAGGTACGAGCAGTACTTC. Based on the CDR3 plus reference TRBV7-2 and TRBJ2-7, the full variable domain is GAGVSQSPSNKVTEKGKDVELRCDPISGHTALYWYRQSLGQGLEFLIYFQGNSAPDKSGLPSDRFSAERTGGSVSTLTIQRTQQEDSAVYLCASSLAPLARYEQYFGPGTRLTVT.

The sample holds a few counts of this clonotype. The rearrangement links TRBV4-1 to TRBJ1-6; maybe TRBD1 (6 bases). The CDR3 has 17 amino acids. Trimming took 3 bases from V and 6 from J, leaving 18 bases between them. Looked up from germline, CDR1 is MGHRA and CDR2 is YSYEKL. The CDR3 loop is CASSHNLLQGFNSPLHF. DNA of the CDR3: TGCGCCAGCAGCCACAACCTCCTTCAGGGGTTTAATTCACCCCTCCACTTT.

This clonotype was observed a few times. J is TRBJ2-5 and V is TRBV9, with D perhaps matching TRBD1 (5 bases). Germline CDR1 reads SGDLS; CDR2 reads YYNGEE. With 5 bases removed from V and 1 base from J, the gap between germline ends came to 9 bases. The CDR3 spans 13 residues. CDR3 nucleotide sequence: TGTGCCAGCAGGGCTGACAGCCAAGAGACCCAGTACTTC. It is translated as CASRADSQETQYF.

There are many counts of this clonotype. The chain recombines TRBV11-2 with TRBJ2-5, with 9 bases lining up with TRBD2. The CDR3 totals 15 residues. Germline V gene sequence: CDR1 SGHAT, CDR2 FQNNGV. V dropped 1 base and J dropped 5; count of bases not matched to a gene: 5. This CDR3 is CASSLGGLAGETQYF. The CDR3 coding sequence is TGTGCCAGCAGCTTAGGGGGACTAGCTGGGGAGACCCAGTACTTC.

This clonotype was counted many times. This rearrangement joins TRBV6-1 to TRBJ1-4; 9 nucleotides line up with TRBD1. The junction had 9 bases not matched to a gene; V was cut back by 5 bases and J by 8 bases. CDR3 size: 15 residues. CDR1 MNHNS and CDR2 SASEGT come from the germline V gene. Written as DNA, the CDR3 is TGTGCCAGCAGTAAAACCGGGACAGGGAACGAAAAACTGTTTTTT. Its protein product is CASSKTGTGNEKLFF.